This T cell receptor (beta chain) came from a study of breast tumors, draining lymph nodes, adjacent tissues. TCRdb analysed the multiplex PCR reads with MiXCR anew, one entry per CDR3 protein. Of about 180,000 distinct CDR3 sequences listed, roughly a third are singletons. Samples came from axillary lymph nodes draining the breast cancer. The clonotype originates from a female donor with breast cancer. Some clones in this sample may be carry-over from other donors' samples. The specimen was axillary lymph node tissue.

CDR3: CASSLAVGAHTDTQYF. The CDR3 region has the DNA TGTGCCAGCAGCTTAGCGGTGGGGGCGCACACAGATACGCAGTATTTT. V gene TRBV7-9 combines with J gene TRBJ2-3; perhaps TRBD1 as D (6 bases). This CDR3 is 16 amino acids long. The V gene lost 0 bases and the J gene lost 2 bases, with 12 bases spanning the gap. Germline V gene sequence: CDR1 SEHNR, CDR2 FQNEAQ (reference sequence). The complete variable domain, with remaining parts taken from reference TRBV7-9 and TRBJ2-3, reads DTGVSQNPRHKITKRGQNVTFRCDPISEHNRLYWYRQTLGQGPEFLTYFQNEAQLEKSRLLSDRFSAERPKGSFSTLEIQRTEQGDSAMYLCASSLAVGAHTDTQYFGPGTRLTVL.